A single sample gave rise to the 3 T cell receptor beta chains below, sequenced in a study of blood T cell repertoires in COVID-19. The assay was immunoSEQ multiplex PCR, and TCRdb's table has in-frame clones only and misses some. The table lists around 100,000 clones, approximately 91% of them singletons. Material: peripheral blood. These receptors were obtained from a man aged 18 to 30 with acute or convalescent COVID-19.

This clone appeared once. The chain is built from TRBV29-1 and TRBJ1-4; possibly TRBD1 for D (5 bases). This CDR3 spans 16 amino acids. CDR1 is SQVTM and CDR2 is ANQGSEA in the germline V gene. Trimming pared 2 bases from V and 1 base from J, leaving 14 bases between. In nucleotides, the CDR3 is TGCAGCGTTGAACTCCTCGGGGGGGGAACTAATGAAAAACTGTTTTTT. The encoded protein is CSVELLGGGTNEKLFF.

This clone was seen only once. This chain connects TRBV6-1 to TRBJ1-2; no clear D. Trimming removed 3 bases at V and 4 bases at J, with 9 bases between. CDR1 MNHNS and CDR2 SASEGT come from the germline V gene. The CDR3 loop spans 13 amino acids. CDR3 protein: CASSERDFYGYTF. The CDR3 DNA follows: TGTGCCAGCAGTGAGAGGGATTTCTATGGCTACACCTTC.

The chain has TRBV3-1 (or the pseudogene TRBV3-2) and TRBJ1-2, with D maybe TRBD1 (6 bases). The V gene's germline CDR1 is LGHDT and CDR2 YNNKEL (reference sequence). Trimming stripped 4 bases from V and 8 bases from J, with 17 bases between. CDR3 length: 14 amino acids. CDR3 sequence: CASSLGAPGRGYTF. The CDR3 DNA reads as TGTGCCAGCAGCCTGGGGGCTCCAGGGCGCGGCTACACCTTC.